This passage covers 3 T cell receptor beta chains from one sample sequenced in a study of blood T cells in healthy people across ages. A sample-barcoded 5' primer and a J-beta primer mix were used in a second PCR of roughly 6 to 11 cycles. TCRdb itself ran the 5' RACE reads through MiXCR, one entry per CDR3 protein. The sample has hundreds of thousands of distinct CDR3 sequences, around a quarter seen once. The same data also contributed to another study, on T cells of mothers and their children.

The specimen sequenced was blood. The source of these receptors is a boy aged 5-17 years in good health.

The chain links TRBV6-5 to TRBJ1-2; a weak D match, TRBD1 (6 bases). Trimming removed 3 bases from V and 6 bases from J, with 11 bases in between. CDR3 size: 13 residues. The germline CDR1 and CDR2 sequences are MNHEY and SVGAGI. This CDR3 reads CASSYLQGNGYTF. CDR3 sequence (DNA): TGTGCCAGCAGTTATCTTCAGGGGAATGGCTACACCTTC.

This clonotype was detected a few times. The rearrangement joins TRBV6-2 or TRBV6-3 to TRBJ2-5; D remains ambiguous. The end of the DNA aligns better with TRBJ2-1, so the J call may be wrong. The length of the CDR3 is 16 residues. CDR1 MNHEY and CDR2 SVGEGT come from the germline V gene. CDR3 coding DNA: TGTGCCAGCAGTTACCCGAAAAGAACAGACTTTAATGAGCAGTTCTTC. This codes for CASSYPKRTDFNEQFF.

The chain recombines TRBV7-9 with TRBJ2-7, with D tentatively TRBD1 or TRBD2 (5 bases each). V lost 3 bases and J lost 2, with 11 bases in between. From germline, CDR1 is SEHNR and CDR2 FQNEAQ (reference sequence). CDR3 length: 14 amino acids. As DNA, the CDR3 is TGTGCCAGCAGCTTCCGGGACGATCCCTACGAGCAGTACTTC. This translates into CASSFRDDPYEQYF.